A single sample is the source of the 25 T cell receptor beta chains below, sequenced in a study of T cell clonotyping in hematopoietic cell transplantation. The repertoire was sequenced with immunoSEQ multiplex PCR; TCRdb's copy has only in-frame clones and lacks some. The table has about 41,000 clones, about 95% seen once. Specimen: peripheral blood mononuclear cells. Receptors originate from a man aged 25 to 45 in good health. Some clones in this sample may be carry-over from other donors' samples.

This clone was seen only a few times. This chain joins TRBV5-1 and TRBJ1-6; tentatively, D is TRBD1 (5 bases). CDR3 length equals 15 residues. CDR1 and CDR2 (germline): SGHRS, YFSETQ. V lost 0 bases to trimming and J lost 5 bases, with 9 bases between them. The CDR3 is CASSLASGNNSPLHF. The CDR3, as DNA: TGCGCCAGCAGCTTGGCGTCAGGGAATAATTCACCCCTCCACTTT.

CDR3 amino acids: CASSLVLNEQFF. The CDR3 coding sequence is TGCGCCAGCAGCTTGGTTCTCAATGAGCAGTTCTTC. V is TRBV5-1 and J is TRBJ2-1, with D unresolved. The CDR3 totals 12 residues. The V and J ends lost 0 bases and 6 bases respectively, with 4 bases between them. Germline CDR1 reads SGHRS; CDR2 reads YFSETQ. The complete variable domain, with remaining parts taken from reference TRBV5-1 and TRBJ2-1, reads KAGVTQTPRYLIKTRGQQVTLSCSPISGHRSVSWYQQTPGQGLQFLFEYFSETQRNKGNFPGRFSGRQFSNSRSEMNVSTLELGDSALYLCASSLVLNEQFFGPGTRLTVL.

V and J are TRBV29-1 and TRBJ1-2; D is uncertain. The germline V and J ends were trimmed by 2 bases and 5 bases, with 9 bases remaining between them. Germline values: CDR1 SQVTM, CDR2 ANQGSEA. The CDR3 is 12 residues long. In DNA form, the CDR3 reads TGCAGCGTTGAAAACGGAGGGTATGGCTACACCTTC. This translates into CSVENGGYGYTF. Filled out from reference TRBV29-1 and TRBJ1-2, the complete variable domain reads SAVISQKPSRDICQRGTSLTIQCQVDSQVTMMFWYRQQPGQSLTLIATANQGSEATYESGFVIDKFPISRPNLTFSTLTVSNMSPEDSSIYLCSVENGGYGYTFGSGTRLTVV.

The gene calls are TRBV27 and TRBJ1-1; no clear D gene. CDR1 is MNHEY and CDR2 is SMNVEV in the germline V gene (reference sequence). The length of the CDR3 is 14 residues. V was pared by 5 bases and J by 2 bases, with 12 bases between. The DNA of the CDR3 is TGTGCCAGCAGTCCAAGGTGGGGTAACACTGAAGCTTTCTTT. Its translation: CASSPRWGNTEAFF.

The J gene is TRBJ2-1, the V gene TRBV12-5; TRBD2 matches 8 bases. The CDR3 covers 17 residues. Trimming cost V 4 bases and J 6 bases; bases outside gene matches: 14. CDR1 and CDR2 from the germline V gene are LGHNT and FRNRAP. The CDR3 region is CASGSLSGGLPRNEQFF. As DNA, the CDR3 is TGTGCTAGTGGTTCATTAAGCGGGGGCCTTCCTCGCAATGAGCAGTTCTTC.

The chain is built from TRBV9 and TRBJ2-1; 8 bases map to TRBD1. The CDR3 contains 15 residues. J gave up 7 bases and V 6 bases, and 12 bases lay outside the gene matches. The germline V gene encodes CDR1 SGDLS and CDR2 YYNGEE. CDR3 nucleotide sequence: TGTGCCAGCAAAAAGGGCGCAGGGGGCGGGAATGAGCAGTTCTTC. Encoded protein: CASKKGAGGGNEQFF. Full variable domain (remainder filled in from reference TRBV9 and TRBJ2-1): DSGVTQTPKHLITATGQRVTLRCSPRSGDLSVYWYQQSLDQGLQFLIQYYNGEERAKGNILERFSAQQFPDLHSELNLSSLELGDSALYFCASKKGAGGGNEQFFGPGTRLTVL.

The chain couples TRBV4-2 to TRBJ1-5; D is unclear. Trimming removed 0 bases at V and 6 bases at J, with 9 bases between. CDR3 length: 14 amino acids. Germline CDR1 is LGHNA and CDR2 is YNFKEQ. The CDR3 DNA follows: TGTGCCAGCAGCCAAGAGCCAGTCGGTCAGCCCCAGCATTTT. It translates to CASSQEPVGQPQHF.

This chain uses TRBV6-4 with TRBJ1-2; 7 bases are a match to TRBD1. Germline trimming cut 2 bases from V and 6 bases from J; bases unmatched to any gene: 9. This CDR3 comprises 15 residues. The germline gives CDR1 MRHNA, CDR2 SNTAGT. CDR3 region: CASSDGNRGTDGYTF. The CDR3 DNA follows: TGTGCCAGCAGTGACGGCAACAGGGGAACAGATGGCTACACCTTC.

The J gene is TRBJ1-2, the V gene TRBV4-2; D unclear. The germline V and J ends were trimmed by 1 base and 0 bases, with 3 bases remaining between them. The CDR3 length is 13 residues. Germline-derived CDR1 and CDR2 are LGHNA and YNFKEQ. The CDR3 is CASSQGANYGYTF. DNA of the CDR3: TGTGCCAGCAGCCAAGGGGCTAACTATGGCTACACCTTC.

The chain recombines TRBV27 with TRBJ2-5, with 7 bases fitting TRBD1. With V trimmed by 3 bases and J by 6 bases, 13 bases remained unmatched. The germline V gene has CDR1 MNHEY and CDR2 SMNVEV (reference sequence). This CDR3 contains 16 residues. CDR3 protein: CASSLVKGARGQTQYF. In nucleotides, the CDR3 is TGTGCCAGCAGTTTGGTGAAGGGGGCGCGAGGTCAGACCCAGTACTTC.

CDR3 in DNA: TGTGCCAGTAGTCTGGACCTCGAATCCTACAATGAGCAGTTCTTC. Translation: CASSLDLESYNEQFF. The chain combines TRBV19 with TRBJ2-1, with D unresolved. The V gene's germline CDR1 is LNHDA and CDR2 SQIVND (reference sequence). The CDR3 is 15 residues long. The ends were cut back, 5 bases at V and 1 base at J, with 12 bases in the middle. The complete variable domain, with remaining parts taken from reference TRBV19 and TRBJ2-1, reads DGGITQSPKYLFRKEGQNVTLSCEQNLNHDAMYWYRQDPGQGLRLIYYSQIVNDFQKGDIAEGYSVSREKKESFPLTVTSAQKNPTAFYLCASSLDLESYNEQFFGPGTRLTVL.

The rearrangement joins TRBV15 to TRBJ1-1; D call uncertain. This CDR3 has 15 amino acids. Germline CDR1 reads LNHNV; CDR2 reads YYDKDF (reference sequence). Trimming pared 5 bases from V and 1 base from J, leaving 14 bases between. The CDR3 DNA sequence: TGTGCCACCAGCCTACCAAGGAACAGGAACACTGAAGCTTTCTTT. It encodes CATSLPRNRNTEAFF.

The chain joins TRBV20-1 to TRBJ1-4; D gene uncertain. The CDR3 extends over 11 amino acids. Germline CDR1 reads DFQATT; CDR2 reads SNEGSKA (reference sequence). Trimming left V 4 bases short and J 6 bases short, with 6 bases between. DNA for the CDR3: TGCAGTGCTAAGGTCGATGAAAAACTGTTTTTT. It translates to CSAKVDEKLFF.

The rearrangement uses TRBV12-5 and TRBJ1-6, with 8 bases matching TRBD1. Germline values: CDR1 LGHNT, CDR2 FRNRAP. V shed 2 bases and J 7 bases; nucleotides not matched to a gene: 7. The CDR3 is 16 residues long. The DNA of the CDR3 is TGTGCTAGTGGTTTGTCCCGGGACAGGATGAATTCACCCCTCCACTTT. Protein: CASGLSRDRMNSPLHF.

This chain uses TRBV5-8 with TRBJ2-5, with 8 bases identical to TRBD2. Germline V lookup: CDR1 SGHTS, CDR2 YDEGEE. J was trimmed by 2 bases and V by 1 base; bases with no gene match: 7. The length of the CDR3 is 16 residues. The CDR3 loop is CASSLYSGTRQETQYF. The CDR3 DNA sequence: TGTGCCAGCAGCTTGTACTCGGGGACTAGACAAGAGACCCAGTACTTC.

This chain uses TRBV11-2 with TRBJ1-2; D is unclear. This CDR3 is 16 amino acids long. V lost 0 bases to trimming and J lost 3 bases, with 14 bases between them. Germline V gene data show CDR1 as SGHAT and CDR2 as FQNNGV. CDR3 loop: CASSLDLVYADYGYTF. The CDR3 DNA reads TGTGCCAGCAGCTTAGATCTCGTCTACGCAGACTATGGCTACACCTTC.

The chain employs TRBV11-3 and TRBJ1-2; D might be TRBD1 (5 bases). Germline CDR1 and CDR2: SGHNT and YENEEA. Trimming removed 5 bases at V and 7 bases at J, with 11 bases between. This CDR3 has 12 residues. CDR3 bases: TGTGCCAGCAGCCGCTTGGGGGGTGGCTACACCTTC. It encodes CASSRLGGGYTF. Filled out from reference TRBV11-3 and TRBJ1-2, the complete variable domain reads EAGVVQSPRYKIIEKKQPVAFWCNPISGHNTLYWYLQNLGQGPELLIRYENEEAVDDSQLPKDRFSAERLKGVDSTLKIQPAELGDSAVYLCASSRLGGGYTFGSGTRLTVV.

This clone was picked up one time. The gene calls are TRBV7-6 and TRBJ2-5; no clear D gene. The CDR3 covers 11 residues. The ends were cut back, 4 bases at V and 3 bases at J, with 3 bases in the middle. From germline, CDR1 is SGHVS and CDR2 FNYEAQ. The CDR3 DNA sequence: TGTGCCAGCAGCTACAAAGAGACCCAGTACTTC. This gives the protein CASSYKETQYF.

This chain joins TRBV20-1 and TRBJ2-3; D unresolved. The CDR3 covers 10 residues. V gave up 8 bases and J gave up 6 bases, with 9 bases separating them. CDR1 DFQATT and CDR2 SNEGSKA come from the germline V gene (reference sequence). CDR3 region: CSFLLDTQYF. DNA of the CDR3: TGCAGTTTTCTACTGGATACGCAGTATTTT.

The rearrangement uses TRBV2 and TRBJ2-2; D gene ambiguous. This CDR3 contains 12 residues. V lost 8 bases to trimming and J lost 0 bases, with 4 bases between them. Germline CDR1 is SNHLY and CDR2 is FYNNEI. This CDR3 is CASGANTGELFF. The CDR3 region has the DNA TGTGCCAGCGGAGCGAACACCGGGGAGCTGTTTTTT.

This clone is a singleton in its sample. The DNA of the CDR3 is TGTGCCAGCAGGGGACAGGCCTATGGCTACACCTTC. Translated: CASRGQAYGYTF. V usage is TRBV6-1 and J usage is TRBJ1-2; 8 bases match TRBD1. The CDR3 is 12 amino acids. V shed 6 bases, J shed 4 bases, and the junction held 1 base outside the gene matches. CDR1 is MNHNS, CDR2 SASEGT, per germline.

The V call is TRBV27, the J call TRBJ1-2; TRBD1 might be the D (6 bases). Germline assignment: CDR1 MNHEY and CDR2 SMNVEV (reference sequence). CDR3 length: 13 residues. Trimming stripped 3 bases from V and 2 bases from J, with 7 bases between. CDR3 sequence: CASSFGTNYGYTF. CDR3 nucleotides: TGTGCCAGCAGTTTTGGGACAAACTATGGCTACACCTTC.

This chain connects TRBV11-2 to TRBJ1-2; a weak D match, TRBD1 (6 bases). CDR1 and CDR2 from the germline V gene are SGHAT and FQNNGV. Trimming shortened V by 3 bases and J by 2 bases, and 7 bases separated the two germline ends. The CDR3 length is 13 residues. CDR3 loop: CASSLGGNYGYTF. The CDR3 DNA follows: TGTGCCAGCAGCTTGGGGGGCAACTATGGCTACACCTTC.

The CDR3 coding sequence is TGTGCCAGCAGCTTAGTCAGGGCTACCGGGGAGCTGTTTTTT. This translates into CASSLVRATGELFF. The chain couples TRBV13 to TRBJ2-2, with a tentative D call TRBD1 (5 bases). CDR3 length: 14 residues. Trimming took off 1 base at V and 5 bases at J, with 8 bases between the two ends. The germline gives CDR1 PRHDT, CDR2 FYEKMQ (reference sequence).

CDR3 nucleotides: TGTGCCAGCAGCTCTAGACAAGAGACCCAGTACTTC. Amino acid sequence: CASSSRQETQYF. V gene TRBV11-3 combines with J gene TRBJ2-5, with no clear D. Germline V CDR1 and CDR2: SGHNT, YENEEA. CDR3 length equals 12 residues. V was pared by 4 bases and J by 2 bases, with 5 bases between.